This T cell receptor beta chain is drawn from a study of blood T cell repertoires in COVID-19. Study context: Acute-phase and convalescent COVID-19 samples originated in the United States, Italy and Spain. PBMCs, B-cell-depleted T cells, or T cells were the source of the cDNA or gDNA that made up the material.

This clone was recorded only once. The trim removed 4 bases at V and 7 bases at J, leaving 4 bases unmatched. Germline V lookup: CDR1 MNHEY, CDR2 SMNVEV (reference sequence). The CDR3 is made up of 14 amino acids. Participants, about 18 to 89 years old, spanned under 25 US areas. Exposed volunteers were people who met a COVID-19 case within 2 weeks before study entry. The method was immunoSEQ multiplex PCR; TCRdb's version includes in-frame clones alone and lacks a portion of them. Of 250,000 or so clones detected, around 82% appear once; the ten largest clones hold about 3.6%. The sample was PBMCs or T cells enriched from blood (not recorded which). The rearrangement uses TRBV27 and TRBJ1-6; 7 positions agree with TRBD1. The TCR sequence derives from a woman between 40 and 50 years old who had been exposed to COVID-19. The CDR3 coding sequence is TGTGCCAGCAGTTGGCGACAGGGAAATTCACCCCTCCACTTT. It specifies CASSWRQGNSPLHF.